A few counts support the clone carrying this T cell receptor beta chain. This specimen belongs to a study of T cell repertoires in cytomegalovirus infection. Study context: CMV infection and matching HLA type were both indicated by public TCR beta signatures.

TCRdb itself ran the reads through MiXCR, one entry per CDR3 protein. The sample lists around 740,000 distinct CDR3 sequences, under 40% occurring once. The V gene's germline CDR1 is DFQATT and CDR2 SNEGSKA (reference sequence). The CDR3 runs to 15 residues. V dropped 1 base and J dropped 6 bases, with 13 bases sitting between them. Sequencing was carried out using PBMCs. This chain links TRBV20-1 with TRBJ1-6; no reliable D call. This clonotype was obtained from a human donor in good health (CMV status not recorded). Some clones in this sample may be carry-over from other donors' samples. CDR3 in amino acids: CSARVRSSGNSPLHF. The CDR3 region has the DNA TGCAGTGCTAGAGTGAGGAGCTCGGGTAATTCACCCCTCCACTTT.